This TCR beta chain was captured by sequencing in a study of T cells after yellow fever vaccination. Study conclusions and caveats: Within FACS-sorted repertoires, abundant clonotypes contaminating from the bulk population could be present. Most clones from primary vaccination were detected again post-booster (roughly 95% CD4, roughly 91% CD8).

TCRdb passed the 5' RACE reads through MiXCR, listing each CDR3 protein once. The sample contains roughly 520,000 distinct CDR3 sequences, 20% to 25% of which appear only once. There are a few counts of this clonotype. Antigen specificity is unknown. V shed 2 bases, J shed 3 bases, and the junction held 9 bases outside the gene matches. The CDR3 spans 16 residues. Per germline, CDR1 MDHEN and CDR2 SYDVKM. The sequences come from PBMCs, collected about 21 days after the first yellow fever vaccination. This sequence was found in a man between 18 and 35 years old who received the YFV17D yellow fever vaccine. V gene TRBV28 combines with J gene TRBJ2-7; 8 positions agree with TRBD1. The CDR3 sequence is CASSLAGGSRYYEQYF. The DNA for the CDR3 is TGTGCCAGCAGTTTAGCAGGGGGCTCCCGGTACTACGAGCAGTACTTC.